These T cell receptor beta chains were read from a single sample in a study of beta chain features in type 1 diabetes. The method was immunoSEQ multiplex PCR; TCRdb's version includes in-frame clones alone and lacks a portion of them. The table records 150,000 to 200,000 clones, approximately 9% of them present only once. The sequencing input was central memory CD4+ T cells from blood. These TCRs come from a woman aged 18-29 years in good health. The CDR3 runs from the conserved cysteine through the conserved F or W. A D gene is named only where the DNA matches it firmly. Expanded clones get a size class; other rows say once, few or many, or leave the size out.

v_gene,j_gene,d_gene,abundance,CDR3aa,CDR3nt
TRBV6-1,TRBJ1-5,.,few,CASSHSPERPQHF,TGTGCCAGCAGTCATTCCCCGGAGAGGCCCCAGCATTTT
TRBV7-9,TRBJ1-1,.,few,CASSLSGVSEAFF,TGTGCCAGCAGCTTATCCGGGGTCTCAGAAGCTTTCTTT
TRBV19,TRBJ2-1,.,few,CASSTLTASSYNEQFF,TGTGCCAGTAGTACATTGACAGCGAGCTCCTACAATGAGCAGTTCTTC
TRBV27,TRBJ2-7,TRBD1,few,CASSNSDRASEYF,TGTGCCAGCAGTAATTCGGACAGGGCTTCGGAGTACTTC
TRBV6-5,TRBJ2-5,.,.,CASSYGPGTKKETQYF,TGTGCCAGCAGTTACGGACCCGGGACAAAAAAAGAGACCCAGTACTTC
TRBV21-1,TRBJ2-5,.,few,CASSKSRWRGETQYF,TGTGCCAGCAGCAAATCGCGGTGGAGGGGAGAGACCCAGTACTTC
TRBV4-3,TRBJ1-1,.,.,CASSQEIGGGTEAFF,TGCGCCAGCAGCCAAGAAATCGGGGGAGGGACTGAAGCTTTCTTT
TRBV5-6,TRBJ1-1,TRBD1,few,CASSPAVDRAAFF,TGTGCCAGCAGCCCCGCCGTCGACAGGGCGGCTTTCTTT
TRBV7-8,TRBJ2-7,TRBD1,.,CASSSRQGLYEQYF,TGTGCCAGCAGCTCGCGACAGGGGCTCTACGAGCAGTACTTC
TRBV7-2,TRBJ2-3,TRBD1,few,CASSLQGQGGTDTQYF,TGTGCCAGCAGCCTACAGGGACAGGGGGGCACAGATACGCAGTATTTT
TRBV7-2,TRBJ2-1,.,many,CASSGPLLESVDEQFF,TGTGCCAGCAGCGGCCCGCTTCTCGAATCCGTTGATGAGCAGTTCTTC
TRBV6-5,TRBJ1-2,.,few,CASTSGRDYGYTF,TGTGCCAGCACCTCGGGGAGGGACTATGGCTACACCTTC
TRBV25-1,TRBJ1-5,.,.,CASSERFRVGGEPQHF,TGTGCCAGCAGTGAAAGGTTCAGGGTGGGGGGAGAGCCCCAGCATTTT
TRBV5-4,TRBJ2-1,.,few,CASSLGGASSYNEQFF,TGTGCCAGCAGCTTGGGGGGCGCTAGCTCCTACAATGAGCAGTTCTTC
TRBV4-3,TRBJ2-3,TRBD1,few,CASSQEVQGGRTTQYF,TGCGCCAGCAGCCAAGAGGTACAGGGGGGAAGAACTACGCAGTATTTT